The sequence of this TCR beta chain was determined in a study of blood T cell repertoires in COVID-19. Study in general: Both acute and convalescent COVID-19 samples were obtained from the United States, Italy and Spain. The cDNA or gDNA used as material had been derived from T cells, B-cell-depleted T cells, or PBMCs.

The V gene end was trimmed by 3 bases and the J gene end by 8 bases; junction bases not matched to a gene: 15. This CDR3 region has 17 residues. Germline CDR1 is SGHTA and CDR2 is FQGNSA. Seattle patient enrollment occurred during active infection, with longitudinal follow-up thereafter. In the source study's methods: Counts of nucleated cells, estimated from reference gene primer amplification, were obtained. The data were produced by immunoSEQ multiplex PCR, yet TCRdb's version contains in-frame clones alone and is incomplete. Clone size and V and J calls were adopted from that table, with D and trimming inferred from the DNA. Altogether 540,000 or so clones are present, 85% to 90% being singletons, with the ten largest covering roughly 8%.

Sequencing was carried out using peripheral blood. The receptor comes from a woman in her forties or fifties with COVID-19, enrolled during active disease. The genes are TRBV7-2 and TRBJ1-4; 7 positions agree with TRBD1. This CDR3 reads CASSLRRGRGGSEKLFF. The CDR3 DNA follows: TGTGCCAGCAGCTTGAGGAGGGGGCGCGGGGGGAGCGAAAAACTGTTTTTT.